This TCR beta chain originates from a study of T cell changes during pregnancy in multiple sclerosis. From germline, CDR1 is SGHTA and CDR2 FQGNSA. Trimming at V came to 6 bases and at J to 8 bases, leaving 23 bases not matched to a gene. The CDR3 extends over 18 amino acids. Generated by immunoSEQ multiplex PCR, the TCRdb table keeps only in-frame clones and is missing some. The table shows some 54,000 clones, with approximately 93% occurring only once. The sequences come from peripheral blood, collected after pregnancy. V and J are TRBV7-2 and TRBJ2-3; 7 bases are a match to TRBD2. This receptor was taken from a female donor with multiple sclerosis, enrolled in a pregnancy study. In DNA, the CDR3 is TGTGCCAGCAGTCCGACTCAAATGGTTAGCGGGCTTCAAAGTACGCAGTATTTT. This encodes CASSPTQMVSGLQSTQYF.